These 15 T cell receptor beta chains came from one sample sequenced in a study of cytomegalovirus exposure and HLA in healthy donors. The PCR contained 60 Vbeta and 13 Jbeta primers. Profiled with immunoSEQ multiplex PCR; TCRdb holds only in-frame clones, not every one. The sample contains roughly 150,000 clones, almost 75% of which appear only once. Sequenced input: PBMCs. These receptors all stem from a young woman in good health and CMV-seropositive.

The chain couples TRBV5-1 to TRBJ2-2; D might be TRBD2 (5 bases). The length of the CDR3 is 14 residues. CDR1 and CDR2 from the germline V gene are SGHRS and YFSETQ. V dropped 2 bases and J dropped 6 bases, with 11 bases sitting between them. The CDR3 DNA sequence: TGCGCCAGCAGCTTCGACCAAGCGGCCGGGGAGCTGTTTTTT. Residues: CASSFDQAAGELFF.

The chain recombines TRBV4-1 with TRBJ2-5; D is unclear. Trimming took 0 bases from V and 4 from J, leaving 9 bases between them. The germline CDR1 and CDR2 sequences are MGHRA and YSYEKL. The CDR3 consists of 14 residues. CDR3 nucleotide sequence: TGCGCCAGCAGCCAAGAGGAGCGTAGAGAGACCCAGTACTTC. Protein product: CASSQEERRETQYF.

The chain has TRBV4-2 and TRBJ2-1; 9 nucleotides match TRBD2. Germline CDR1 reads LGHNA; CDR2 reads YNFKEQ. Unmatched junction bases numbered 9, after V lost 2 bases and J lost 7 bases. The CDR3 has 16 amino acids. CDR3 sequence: CASSQNVGGGANEQFF. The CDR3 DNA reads TGTGCCAGCAGCCAAAATGTCGGCGGGGGGGCTAATGAGCAGTTCTTC.

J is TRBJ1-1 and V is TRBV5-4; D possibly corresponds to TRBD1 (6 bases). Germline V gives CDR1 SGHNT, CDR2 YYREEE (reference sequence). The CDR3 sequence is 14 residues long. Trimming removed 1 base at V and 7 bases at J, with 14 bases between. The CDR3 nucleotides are TGTGCCAGCAGCTTGACGGGGGGCCGAGGTGAAGCTTTCTTT. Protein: CASSLTGGRGEAFF.

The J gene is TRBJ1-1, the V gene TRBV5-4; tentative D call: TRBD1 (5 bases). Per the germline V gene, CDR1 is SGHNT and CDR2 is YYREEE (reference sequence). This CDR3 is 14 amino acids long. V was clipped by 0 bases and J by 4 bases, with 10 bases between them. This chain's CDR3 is CASSLVGRATEAFF. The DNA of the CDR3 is TGTGCCAGCAGCTTGGTGGGCAGGGCCACTGAAGCTTTCTTT.

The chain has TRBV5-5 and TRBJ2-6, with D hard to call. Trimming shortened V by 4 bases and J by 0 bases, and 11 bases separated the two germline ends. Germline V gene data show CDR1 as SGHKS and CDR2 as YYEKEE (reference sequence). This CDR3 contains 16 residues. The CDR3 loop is CASSLEPFSGANVLTF. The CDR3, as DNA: TGTGCCAGCAGCCTAGAGCCGTTCTCTGGGGCCAACGTCCTGACTTTC.

The CDR3 region has the DNA TGTGCCAGCAGCTTAGTCGTAGGACAGGGAGCGCAGTATTTT. Residues: CASSLVVGQGAQYF. V is TRBV7-6 and J is TRBJ2-3; TRBD1 agrees at 8 bases. The CDR3 is made up of 14 amino acids. From germline, CDR1 is SGHVS and CDR2 FNYEAQ. Trimming cost V 1 base and J 10 bases; bases outside gene matches: 7.

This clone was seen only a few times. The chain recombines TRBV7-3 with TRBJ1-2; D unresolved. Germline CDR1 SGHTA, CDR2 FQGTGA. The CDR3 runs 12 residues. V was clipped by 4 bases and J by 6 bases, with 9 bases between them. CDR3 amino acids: CASSSGSDGYTF. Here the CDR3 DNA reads TGTGCCAGCAGCTCCGGGTCCGATGGCTACACCTTC.

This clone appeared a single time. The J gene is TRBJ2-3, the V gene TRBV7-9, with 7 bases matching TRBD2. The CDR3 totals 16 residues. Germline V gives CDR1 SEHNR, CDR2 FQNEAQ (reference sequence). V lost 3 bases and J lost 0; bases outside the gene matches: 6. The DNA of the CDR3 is TGTGCCAGCAGCTTGGGGCGGGAGACTAGCACAGATACGCAGTATTTT. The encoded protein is CASSLGRETSTDTQYF.

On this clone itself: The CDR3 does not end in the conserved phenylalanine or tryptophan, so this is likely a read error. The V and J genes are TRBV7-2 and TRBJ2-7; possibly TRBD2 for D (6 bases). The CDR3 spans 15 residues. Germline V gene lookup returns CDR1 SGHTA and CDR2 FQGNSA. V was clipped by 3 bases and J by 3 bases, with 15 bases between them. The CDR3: CASSFLGGADYEQYL. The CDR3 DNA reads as TGTGCCAGCAGCTTTTTGGGCGGGGCTGACTACGAGCAGTACCTC.

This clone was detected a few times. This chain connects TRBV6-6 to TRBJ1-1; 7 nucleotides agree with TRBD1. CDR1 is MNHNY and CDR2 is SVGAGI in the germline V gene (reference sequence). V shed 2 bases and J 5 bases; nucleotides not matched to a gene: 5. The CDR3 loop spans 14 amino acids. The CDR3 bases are TGTGCCAGCAGTTACAATGGACAGGCAACTGAAGCTTTCTTT. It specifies CASSYNGQATEAFF.

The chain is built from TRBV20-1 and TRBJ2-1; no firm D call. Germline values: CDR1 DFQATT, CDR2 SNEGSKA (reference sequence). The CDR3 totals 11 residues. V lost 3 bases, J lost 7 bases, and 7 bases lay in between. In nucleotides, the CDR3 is TGCAGTGCTAGGCCGGTGAATGAGCAGTTCTTC. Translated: CSARPVNEQFF.

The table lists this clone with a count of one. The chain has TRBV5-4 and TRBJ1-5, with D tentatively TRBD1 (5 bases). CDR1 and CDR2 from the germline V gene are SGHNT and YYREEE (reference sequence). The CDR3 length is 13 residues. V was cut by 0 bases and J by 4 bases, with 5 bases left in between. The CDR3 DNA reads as TGTGCCAGCAGCTTGGACAGGAATCAGCCCCAGCATTTT. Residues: CASSLDRNQPQHF.

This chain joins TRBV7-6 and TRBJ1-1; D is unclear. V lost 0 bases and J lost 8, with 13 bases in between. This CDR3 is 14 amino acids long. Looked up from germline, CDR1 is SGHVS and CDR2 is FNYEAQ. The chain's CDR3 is CASSLATGNREAFF. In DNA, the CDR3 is TGTGCCAGCAGCTTAGCGACCGGGAACCGAGAAGCTTTCTTT.

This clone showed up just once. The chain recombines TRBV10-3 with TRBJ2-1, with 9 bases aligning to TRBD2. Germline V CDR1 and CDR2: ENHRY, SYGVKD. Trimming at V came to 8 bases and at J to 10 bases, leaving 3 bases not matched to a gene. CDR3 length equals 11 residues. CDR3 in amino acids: CAIGRGGEQFF. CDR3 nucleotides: TGTGCCATCGGGCGGGGGGGGGAGCAGTTCTTC.